A selection of T cell receptor beta chains follows, all from one sample in a study of CD8 T cells in ankylosing spondylitis. TCRdb passed the 5' RACE reads through MiXCR, listing each CDR3 protein once. This table has 210,000 or so distinct CDR3 sequences, approximately 8.4% appearing once. The specimen was blood, either unsorted or a sorted T cell fraction (not recorded which). The receptors were gathered from a female donor with ankylosing spondylitis or in good health (not recorded which). The CDR3 runs from the conserved cysteine through the conserved F or W. A D gene is named only where the DNA matches it firmly. Expanded clones get a size class; other rows say once, few or many, or leave the size out.

clone_size	v_call	d_call	j_call	cdr3_nt	cdr3_aa
many	TRBV29-1	-	TRBJ1-1	TGCAGCGCCGTCTGGGGGAACACTGAAGCTTTCTTT	CSAVWGNTEAFF
many	TRBV25-1	-	TRBJ2-7	TGTGCCAGCAGTGAAGGATCGGTCGGGAGTCACTACGAGCAGTACTTC	CASSEGSVGSHYEQYF
many	TRBV15	-	TRBJ2-7	TGTGCCACCAGCGGCCTGGGATACGAGCAGTACTTC	CATSGLGYEQYF
-	TRBV7-9	-	TRBJ2-1	TGTGCCAGCAGCTTAGCGCTCCTAGAGCAGTTCTTC	CASSLALLEQFF
many	TRBV20-1	-	TRBJ2-3	TGCAGTGCTAGACGCTTAGAAGGGAGCACAGATACGCAGTATTTT	CSARRLEGSTDTQYF
many	TRBV11-1	TRBD2	TRBJ2-7	TGTGCCAGCAGCCGAAGGCCAGCGGGAGTTCTCTACGAGCAGTACTTC	CASSRRPAGVLYEQYF
many	TRBV7-6	TRBD2	TRBJ2-1	TGTGCCAGCAGCTCCGGACTAGCGGGATATGAGCAGTTCTTC	CASSSGLAGYEQFF
many	TRBV30	-	TRBJ1-5	TGTGCCTGGAGTGTCAGTCTGGATCAGCCCCAGCATTTT	CAWSVSLDQPQHF
many	TRBV3-1	TRBD2	TRBJ2-6	TGTGCCAGCAGCCAAGATTTGTCGGGAGGGCCTGGTGGGGCCAACGTCCTGACTTTC	CASSQDLSGGPGGANVLTF
many	TRBV20-1	TRBD2	TRBJ2-1	TGCAGTGCTAGAGAGGGACTAGCGGGAGCTGAGCAGTTCTTC	CSAREGLAGAEQFF
-	TRBV14	-	TRBJ2-3	TGTGCCAGCAGCCAAGACCCGGGGATCACAGATACGCAGTATTTT	CASSQDPGITDTQYF
many	TRBV6-2/TRBV6-3	-	TRBJ2-3	TGTGCCGCCTGGGGAAGGGGAAGAGCAGATACGCAGTATTTT	CAAWGRGRADTQYF
many	TRBV20-1	TRBD2	TRBJ2-7	TGCAGTGCTATCCCCGGAGCGGGAGGGGGTGAGCAGTACTTC	CSAIPGAGGGEQYF
many	TRBV20-1	-	TRBJ2-3	TGCAGTGCTCGGATAGGAGATACGCAGTATTTT	CSARIGDTQYF
-	TRBV5-1	-	TRBJ2-3	TGCGCCAGCAGCTTGGATCCGGGACAAAGCGCAGATACGCAGTATTTT	CASSLDPGQSADTQYF
few	TRBV7-3	TRBD1	TRBJ1-6	TGTGCCAGCAGCTTAACGGGGCAGGGGGCGCGAAATTCACCCCTCCACTTT	CASSLTGQGARNSPLHF
many	TRBV5-1	-	TRBJ2-4	TGCGCCAGCAGCACCGTGGTGGGGGCAGGCAACATTCAGTACTTC	CASSTVVGAGNIQYF
many	TRBV27	-	TRBJ2-2	TGTGCCAGCAGTTCCGGGGCCCTCAGCGGGGAGCTGTTTTTT	CASSSGALSGELFF
-	TRBV20-1	TRBD1	TRBJ2-1	TGCAGTGCTAGAATCCGGGACAGGCCCCTTAATGAGCAGTTCTTC	CSARIRDRPLNEQFF
many	TRBV11-2	-	TRBJ1-2	TGTGCCAGCAGCTTTGGACAGTGGCTTCATTATGGCTACACCTTC	CASSFGQWLHYGYTF
many	TRBV7-2	TRBD2	TRBJ2-1	TGTGCCAGCAGCTCCAGGGCTAGCGGGAGGGTTGAGCAGTTCTTC	CASSSRASGRVEQFF
many	TRBV12-3/TRBV12-4	-	TRBJ2-7	TGTGCCAGCAGCTCCACGGAATTAGGTTACTACGAGCAGTACTTC	CASSSTELGYYEQYF
many	TRBV4-3	-	TRBJ2-3	TGCGCCAGCAGCCAAGGGGCGGCAGGGATGGGCACAGATACGCAGTATTTT	CASSQGAAGMGTDTQYF
many	TRBV20-1	-	TRBJ2-1	TGCAGTGCCACCAGGGCCACCTACAATGAGCAGTTCTTC	CSATRATYNEQFF
many	TRBV12-3/TRBV12-4	-	TRBJ2-6	TGTGCCAGCAGTTTAAGGGTCGACTCTGGGGCCAACGTCCTGACTTTC	CASSLRVDSGANVLTF
-	TRBV7-9	-	TRBJ2-3	TGTGCCAGCACCCCTGTATTCGATACGCAGTATTTT	CASTPVFDTQYF
many	TRBV5-6	-	TRBJ2-1	TGTGCCAGCAGCACCCACCCCGGGAATGAGCAGTTCTTC	CASSTHPGNEQFF
many	TRBV7-2	TRBD2	TRBJ2-1	TGTGCCAGCAGCTTTAGCGGGAGCTCGAATGAGCAGTTCTTC	CASSFSGSSNEQFF
many	TRBV20-1	-	TRBJ1-2	TGCAGTGCTAGACCCGACTATGGCTACACCTTC	CSARPDYGYTF
many	TRBV12-3/TRBV12-4	TRBD2	TRBJ2-7	TGTGCCAGCAGTTCCGGTCGACTAGCGGGGAGCGAGCAGTACTTC	CASSSGRLAGSEQYF
many	TRBV7-8	-	TRBJ1-1	TGTGCCAGCACCCGTTTTACCGGCGGTGAAGCTTTCTTT	CASTRFTGGEAFF
-	TRBV7-2	TRBD2	TRBJ2-3	TGTGCCAGCAGCTTAGCAACTAGCGACGGAGATACGCAGTATTTT	CASSLATSDGDTQYF
many	TRBV5-1	-	TRBJ2-3	TGCGCCAGCAGCTGGGCGACGGGCGGGCTAACAGATACGCAGTATTTT	CASSWATGGLTDTQYF
-	TRBV30	-	TRBJ1-1	TGTGCCTGGGACACCATGAACACTGAAGCTTTCTTT	CAWDTMNTEAFF
many	TRBV5-6	TRBD1	TRBJ2-1	TGTGCCAGCAGCTTGTTAGGACAGGGATTCGATGAGCAGTTCTTC	CASSLLGQGFDEQFF
-	TRBV20-1	TRBD2	TRBJ2-7	TGCAGTTCCGCCCCGCTAGCGGGCTCCTACGAGCAGTACTTC	CSSAPLAGSYEQYF
many	TRBV29-1	-	TRBJ1-1	TGCAGCGTTAGTGGTAGACAGATGAACACTGAAGCTTTCTTT	CSVSGRQMNTEAFF
many	TRBV2	-	TRBJ2-3	TGTGCCAGCAGTAGGGCCGGGACCGCGAGCGATACGCAGTATTTT	CASSRAGTASDTQYF
-	TRBV29-1	-	TRBJ1-2	TGCAGCGTTGAACGGGGGGGAGGCTACACCTTC	CSVERGGGYTF
many	TRBV6-1	-	TRBJ1-2	TGTGCCAGCAGTCGAGGGGCAGGAATCTATGGCTACACCTTC	CASSRGAGIYGYTF
many	TRBV20-1	TRBD1	TRBJ2-5	TGCAGTGCTGCCTGGACAGGGCGAGAGACCCAGTACTTC	CSAAWTGRETQYF
many	TRBV20-1	-	TRBJ1-1	TGCAGTGCTCCGCGGGTGTCGAGGGATGAAGCTTTCTTT	CSAPRVSRDEAFF
many	TRBV7-2	TRBD1	TRBJ2-1	TGTGCCAGCAGCCAGAAAAGGGACAGCAATGAGCAGTTCTTC	CASSQKRDSNEQFF
many	TRBV19	TRBD1	TRBJ1-1	TGTGCCAGTAAATTTCCGGGACAGGGGAACACTGAAGCTTTCTTT	CASKFPGQGNTEAFF
many	TRBV5-6	-	TRBJ1-1	TGTGCCAGCAGCTTTCTCCCGGCTGAAGCTTTCTTT	CASSFLPAEAFF
few	TRBV7-2	-	TRBJ1-4	TGTGCCAGCAGCTTTGACTATCGGGGGAAACTGTTTTTT	CASSFDYRGKLFF
many	TRBV5-5	TRBD2	TRBJ2-1	TGTGCCAGCAGCTTGGTGGTAGCGGGAGAGACTGAGCAGTTCTTC	CASSLVVAGETEQFF
many	TRBV5-6	TRBD2	TRBJ2-1	TGTGCCAGCACGGGGGGGATAAATGAGCAGTTCTTC	CASTGGINEQFF
few	TRBV20-1	-	TRBJ1-5	TGCAGTGCCCTCGACACTACGAATGGTAATCAGCCCCAGCATTTT	CSALDTTNGNQPQHF
-	TRBV6-1	TRBD1	TRBJ2-1	TGTGCCAGCAGTCTCTTACAAGGACAGGGGCCGTTCTTC	CASSLLQGQGPFF
many	TRBV29-1	-	TRBJ2-6	TGCAGCGCCTTCTTTCCGTCTCTGAGAGGGGCCAACGTCCTGACTTTC	CSAFFPSLRGANVLTF
-	TRBV9	TRBD1	TRBJ2-2	TGTGCCAGCAGCCAGGGGGACCCAAGCCCGGAGCTGTTTTTT	CASSQGDPSPELFF
few	TRBV13	-	TRBJ2-2	TGTGCCAGCAGCTTTGGGGGCAAGGGCACCGGGGAGCTGTTTTTT	CASSFGGKGTGELFF
many	TRBV29-1	TRBD1	TRBJ2-1	TGCAGCGCCAGGGGACAGGTAGACGATGAGCAGTTCTTC	CSARGQVDDEQFF
few	TRBV5-4	-	TRBJ1-2	TGTGCCAGCAGCTTGGATAAGGCGAAGGAGACCTTC	CASSLDKAKETF
many	TRBV6-2/TRBV6-3	TRBD2	TRBJ2-7	TGTGCCAGCAGTTACAACACGGGAGGCTACGAGCAGTACTTC	CASSYNTGGYEQYF